The 14 T cell receptor beta chains given below trace back to one sample, sequenced in a study of Ad26.COV2.S vaccination and SARS-CoV-2 variants. Libraries were prepared by immunoSEQ multiplex PCR; TCRdb keeps only in-frame clonotypes and omits some of them. The table lists some 45,000 clones, 65% to 90% of them singletons. The sample here was peripheral blood, taken after recovery from COVID-19. The receptors originated from a human donor who had recovered from COVID-19.

The rearrangement joins TRBV19 to TRBJ1-3; a possible D gene is TRBD1 (6 bases). Germline V gene data show CDR1 as LNHDA and CDR2 as SQIVND (reference sequence). The CDR3 is made up of 14 amino acids. V lost 8 bases, J lost 7 bases, and 18 bases lay in between. CDR3 in amino acids: CASGGGRSGNTIYF. DNA of the CDR3: TGTGCCAGTGGAGGGGGGCGATCCGGTAACACCATATATTTT.

This chain uses TRBV2 with TRBJ1-6; D gene ambiguous. V was pared by 6 bases and J by 7 bases, with 7 bases between. Per germline, CDR1 SNHLY and CDR2 FYNNEI. The CDR3 sequence is 12 residues long. The CDR3 loop reads CASRNGNSPLHF. As DNA, the CDR3 is TGTGCCAGCAGGAACGGGAATTCACCCCTCCACTTT.

This clone was counted a single time. The chain is built from TRBV3-1 (or the pseudogene TRBV3-2) and TRBJ1-2; D not resolved. The CDR3 spans 13 residues. CDR1 is LGHDT, CDR2 YNNKEL, per germline (reference sequence). The V and J ends lost 7 bases and 4 bases respectively, with 13 bases between them. Here the CDR3 DNA reads TGTGCCAGCAAGGGAGAGATAGCCTATGGCTACACCTTC. It codes for CASKGEIAYGYTF.

This clone was detected once. V gene TRBV2 combines with J gene TRBJ1-6, with D perhaps matching TRBD1 (6 bases). The CDR3 has 15 residues. Germline CDR1 reads SNHLY; CDR2 reads FYNNEI. Trimming left V 5 bases short and J 5 bases short, with 13 bases between. CDR3 coding DNA: TGTGCCAGCAGTCCACCGGGACACGATAATTCACCCCTCCACTTT. It specifies CASSPPGHDNSPLHF.

The rearrangement joins TRBV10-2 to TRBJ1-1, with D unresolved. The germline V and J ends were trimmed by 8 bases and 0 bases, with 10 bases remaining between them. Germline lookup yields CDR1 WSHSY and CDR2 SAAADI. CDR3 length: 13 amino acids. CDR3 nucleotide sequence: TGCGCCAGCTGTAACAGAATGAACACTGAAGCTTTCTTT. Protein sequence: CASCNRMNTEAFF.

The genes are TRBV7-6 and TRBJ1-5; 8 bases map to TRBD1. V shed 4 bases and J 4 bases; nucleotides not matched to a gene: 6. The germline gives CDR1 SGHVS, CDR2 FNYEAQ. This CDR3 comprises 15 residues. The CDR3 region has the DNA TGTGCCAGCAGCTACCGGACAGGGAGGAATCAGCCCCAGCATTTT. Protein sequence: CASSYRTGRNQPQHF.

The chain carries TRBV7-2 and TRBJ2-1; a weak D match, TRBD2 (5 bases). Germline CDR1 is SGHTA and CDR2 is FQGNSA. The ends were cut back, 4 bases at V and 0 bases at J, with 13 bases in the middle. The CDR3 sequence is 16 residues long. The CDR3 is CASSSLRGPSYNEQFF. The CDR3 coding sequence is TGTGCCAGCAGCTCACTCCGGGGTCCCTCCTACAATGAGCAGTTCTTC.

The CDR3 region is CASSPPRGGNTGELFF. Here the CDR3 DNA reads TGTGCCAGCAGTCCCCCCCGAGGAGGGAACACCGGGGAGCTGTTTTTT. This sequence joins TRBV6-2 or TRBV6-3 and TRBJ2-2; possibly TRBD2 for D (5 bases). Trimming took off 5 bases at V and 1 base at J, with 14 bases between the two ends. CDR1 and CDR2 (germline): MNHEY, SVGEGT. The CDR3 spans 16 residues.

This clone was recorded once. The DNA of the CDR3 is TGTGCCTGGAGTCCCCGCAGGACTGAAGCTTTCTTT. As protein: CAWSPRRTEAFF. The chain couples TRBV30 to TRBJ1-1; no clear D. This CDR3 has 12 residues. Germline loops: CDR1 GTSNPN, CDR2 SVGIG (reference sequence). Trimming removed 2 bases from V and 5 bases from J, with 9 bases in between.

The V and J genes are TRBV28 and TRBJ2-7; perhaps TRBD1 as D (6 bases). V was shortened by 5 bases and J by 0 bases, with 14 bases between the two germline ends. The CDR3 consists of 15 residues. Germline V CDR1 and CDR2: MDHEN, SYDVKM. The CDR3 here is CASSQPGHSSYEQYF. The CDR3 bases are TGTGCCAGCAGTCAACCGGGACACAGCTCCTACGAGCAGTACTTC.

J is TRBJ1-1 and V is TRBV20-1; D is ambiguous. The germline V gene has CDR1 DFQATT and CDR2 SNEGSKA (reference sequence). The germline V and J ends were trimmed by 5 bases and 7 bases, with 11 bases remaining between them. CDR3 size: 11 residues. The CDR3 here is CSAPDGIEAFF. The CDR3 nucleotides read TGCAGTGCTCCGGACGGCATTGAAGCTTTCTTT.

The J gene is TRBJ1-1, the V gene TRBV29-1; 10 bases match TRBD1. The CDR3 sequence is 13 residues long. The germline gives CDR1 SQVTM, CDR2 ANQGSEA. V gave up 7 bases and J gave up 14 bases; unmatched junction bases: 16. Here the CDR3 DNA reads TGCAGCGCCCTAGGGACAGGGGCTATCCGGCCCTTCTTT. It specifies CSALGTGAIRPFF.

As concerns this clone: A much larger clone lies a single base off, so this may be a read error. The genes are TRBV11-2 and TRBJ2-6, with 8 bases matching TRBD2. Trimming at V came to 2 bases and at J to 4 bases, leaving 4 bases not matched to a gene. From germline, CDR1 is SGHAT and CDR2 FQNNGV. The CDR3 covers 16 residues. The CDR3 nucleotides read TGTGCCAGCAGCTTATCGGGGGGGCAGGGGGCCAACGTCCTGACTTTC. It translates to CASSLSGGQGANVLTF.

This clone was seen just once. The chain links TRBV24-1 to TRBJ2-3, with no clear D. The CDR3 has 11 residues. V dropped 1 base and J dropped 6 bases, with 1 base sitting between them. Germline loops: CDR1 KGHDR, CDR2 SFDVKD. The chain's CDR3 is CATSDFDTQYF. The CDR3 coding sequence is TGTGCCACCAGTGATTTCGATACGCAGTATTTT.